These 3 T cell receptor beta chains were all obtained from the same sample, sequenced in a study of early T cells in non-severe SARS-CoV-2 infection. One entry per CDR3 protein results from TCRdb running MiXCR on the 5' RACE reads. Of tens of thousands of distinct CDR3 sequences listed, about a tenth are singletons. Sequencing was carried out using whole blood. These TCRs come from an adult who was a healthcare worker with PCR-confirmed SARS-CoV-2 infection or an uninfected control (not recorded which).

This clonotype was observed a handful of times. The chain uses TRBV2 and TRBJ2-3, with TRBD2 matching 11 bases. There are 15 residues in the CDR3. V lost 6 bases, J lost 1 base, and 3 bases stayed unmatched. Germline CDR1 is SNHLY and CDR2 is FYNNEI. CDR3 in DNA: TGTGCCAGCAGAGTACTAGCGGGGGGCACAGATACGCAGTATTTT. It is translated as CASRVLAGGTDTQYF.

This clonotype was seen a few times. The V and J genes are TRBV5-1 and TRBJ1-1, with a possible D match to TRBD1 (5 bases). The V and J ends lost 0 bases and 5 bases respectively, with 11 bases between them. The CDR3 length is 14 residues. CDR1 SGHRS and CDR2 YFSETQ come from the germline V gene. The CDR3 coding sequence is TGCGCCAGCAGCTTGGCAGGGTCGGGAACTGAAGCTTTCTTT. It specifies CASSLAGSGTEAFF.

The V gene is TRBV27, the J gene TRBJ2-5, with 7 bases fitting TRBD2. Germline CDR1 and CDR2: MNHEY and SMNVEV (reference sequence). After removal of 6 bases from V and 4 bases from J, the junction contained 5 bases not matched to a gene. The CDR3 is made up of 13 amino acids. The CDR3 reads CASSRREGETQYF. The DNA for the CDR3 is TGTGCCAGCAGCCGTAGGGAGGGAGAGACCCAGTACTTC.